The entry below describes one T cell receptor (beta chain). The data derive from a study of T cells in tumors after PD-1 blockade. For the study at large: Some patients also took daily vismodegib 150 mg during anti-PD-1 treatment.

Germline V CDR1 and CDR2: GTSNPN, SVGIG (reference sequence). V lost 2 bases and J lost 8; bases outside the gene matches: 9. This CDR3 has 16 residues. Sequencing used immunoSEQ multiplex PCR; TCRdb keeps in-frame clones, though not all of them. This sample has 50,000 to 75,000 clones, with 74% found just once. The clonotype comes from a human donor with basal cell carcinoma. The rearrangement joins TRBV30 to TRBJ2-3; 14 bases agree with TRBD2. Material: PBMCs, obtained after anti-PD-1 treatment. In DNA, the CDR3 is TGTGCCTGGAGTCGTCTGACTAGCGGGGGGGCCGGTACGCAGTATTTT. This codes for CAWSRLTSGGAGTQYF.